The subject of this entry is one T cell receptor beta chain. One junction end disagrees with the germline gene, perhaps due to a read error. The sample contains more than one DNA sequence encoding this CDR3. The CDR3 runs to 15 residues. Germline V gene lookup returns CDR1 LNHDA and CDR2 SQIVND (reference sequence). This table comes from immunoSEQ multiplex PCR, and its TCRdb copy is limited to in-frame clones, with some not included. Among around 60,000 clones listed, around 90% were seen once. These data originate in a study of OX40 agonist ivuxolimab in advanced cancers. Background on the study: The mean age was roughly 60 years, ranging from about 23 to 79, with 80% to 85% of participants male. Prior therapy, whether anti-PD-1, anti-PD-L1 or anti-CTLA-4, was allowed, and about 39% had some.

The gene calls are TRBV19 and TRBJ1-2; D remains unclear. This TCR came from an adult with an advanced solid tumor such as melanoma, head and neck, liver or kidney cancer. Source: CD4+ or CD8+ T cells sorted from blood, taken in a trial of the OX40 agonist ivuxolimab. The CDR3, as DNA: TGTGCCAGCAGTATGTGGACCCGGACTAACTATGGCTACACCTTC. Encoded protein: CASSMWTRTNYGYTF.